Described below is a single TCR beta chain sequence and its context. Its antigen is unknown. This record comes from a study of blood T cell dynamics during melanoma immunotherapy. The CDR3 length is 12 residues. Looked up from germline, CDR1 is SQVTM and CDR2 is ANQGSEA. Trimming shortened V by 3 bases and J by 4 bases, and 9 bases separated the two germline ends. As for time point: week 3, after first cycle of checkpoint inhibitor. Patients with prior systemic cancer treatment, concomitant immunosuppressants, or other active malignancies were excluded. Findings of the study overall: Disease-control patients' PBMC repertoires became either more clonal or more diverse at W3. Clones driving repertoire changes may be melanoma-specific or general immune activation.

Libraries were prepared by immunoSEQ multiplex PCR; TCRdb keeps only in-frame clonotypes and omits some of them. The repertoire holds some 20,000 clones, with 87% as singletons. The receptor was isolated from a human donor with melanoma. This sample comprised blood, obtained from a patient treated with checkpoint blockade. This chain joins TRBV29-1 and TRBJ1-2; a weak D match, TRBD1 (5 bases). The CDR3 region is CSVEGPGYGYTF. The CDR3 DNA sequence: TGCAGCGTTGAGGGGCCTGGCTATGGCTACACCTTC.